Reported below is one TCR beta chain. This sample was taken from a study of blood T cell repertoires in COVID-19. CDR1 and CDR2 from the germline V gene are LNHDA and SQIVND (reference sequence). Trimming shortened V by 6 bases and J by 0 bases, and 15 bases separated the two germline ends. This CDR3 has 16 amino acids. Produced via immunoSEQ multiplex PCR; TCRdb's table is partial and in-frame only. The data contain 250,000 or so clones, roughly 82% of them singletons. The chain employs TRBV19 and TRBJ2-1; weak D call: TRBD1 (5 bases). The sequence derives from a man older than 75 with acute or convalescent COVID-19. Material: peripheral blood. The CDR3 loop reads CASRGEGFGSYNEQFF. The CDR3 bases are TGTGCCAGTAGAGGGGAAGGTTTCGGCTCCTACAATGAGCAGTTCTTC. The entire variable domain, with the rest obtained from reference TRBV19 and TRBJ2-1, is as follows: DGGITQSPKYLFRKEGQNVTLSCEQNLNHDAMYWYRQDPGQGLRLIYYSQIVNDFQKGDIAEGYSVSREKKESFPLTVTSAQKNPTAFYLCASRGEGFGSYNEQFFGPGTRLTVL.